This TCR beta chain was recovered during a study of blood T cells in healthy people across ages. Regarding the study as a whole: Bulk PBMC profiling left naive and antigen-experienced comparisons inconclusive. Diversity was higher, and naive CD4+ cells more numerous, in long-lived donors than in aged donors.

Germline V lookup: CDR1 SGHVS, CDR2 FQNEAQ. There are 14 residues in the CDR3. V lost 4 bases to trimming and J lost 5 bases, with 14 bases between them. Roughly 10 milliliters of peripheral blood were drawn from each donor. About this clonotype: Antigen specificity is unknown.

The second PCR ran about 6 to 12 cycles with a sample-barcoded 5' primer and J-beta primers. Each CDR3 protein is one row after TCRdb ran MiXCR on the 5' RACE reads. Of 780,000 or so distinct CDR3 sequences in the sample, around half were seen once. This TCR came from a man older than 75 in good health. The sample was blood. The chain employs TRBV7-8 and TRBJ1-1, with a weak D call TRBD1 (6 bases). CDR3 nucleotides: TGTGCCAGCAGCTCACACAGGGTAGGAACTGAAGCTTTCTTT. Its protein product is CASSSHRVGTEAFF. Variable domain in full (rest from reference TRBV7-8 and TRBJ1-1): GAGVSQSPRYKVAKRGQDVALRCDPISGHVSLFWYQQALGQGPEFLTYFQNEAQLDKSGLPSDRFFAERPEGSVSTLKIQRTQQEDSAVYLCASSSHRVGTEAFFGQGTRLTVV.